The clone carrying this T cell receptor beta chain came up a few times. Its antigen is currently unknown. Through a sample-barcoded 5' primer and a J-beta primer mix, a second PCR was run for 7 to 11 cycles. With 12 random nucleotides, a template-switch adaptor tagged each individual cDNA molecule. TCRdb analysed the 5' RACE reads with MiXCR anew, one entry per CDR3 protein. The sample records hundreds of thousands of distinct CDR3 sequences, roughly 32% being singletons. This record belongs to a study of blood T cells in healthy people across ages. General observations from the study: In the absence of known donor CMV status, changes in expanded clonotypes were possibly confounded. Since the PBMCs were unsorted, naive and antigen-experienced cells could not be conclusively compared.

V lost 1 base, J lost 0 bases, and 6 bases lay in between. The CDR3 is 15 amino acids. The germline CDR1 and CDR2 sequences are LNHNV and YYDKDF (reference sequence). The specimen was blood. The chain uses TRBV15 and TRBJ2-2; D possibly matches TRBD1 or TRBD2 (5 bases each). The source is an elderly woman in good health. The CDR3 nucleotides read TGTGCCACCAGCAGAGGGGGGACGAACACCGGGGAGCTGTTTTTT. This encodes CATSRGGTNTGELFF.